Presented here are 25 T cell receptor beta chains from one specimen sequenced in a study of cytotoxic CD8 clonotypes in ibrutinib-treated CLL. Using immunoSEQ multiplex PCR, the repertoire was profiled, and TCRdb retains in-frame clones only, with some absent. Among about 50,000 clones listed, 57% were seen once. The material was PBMCs, obtained after 24 months of ibrutinib treatment. Every receptor here comes from a human donor with chronic lymphocytic leukemia.

This clone came up a few times. The gene calls are TRBV5-4 and TRBJ2-7; 11 bases map to TRBD2. The CDR3 loop spans 15 amino acids. Germline CDR1 is SGHNT and CDR2 is YYREEE (reference sequence). V trimming: 5 bases; J trimming: 7 bases; junction bases outside the gene matches: 11. This CDR3 is CASRPGGLAGGEQYF. CDR3 DNA: TGTGCCAGCAGGCCCGGGGGGCTAGCGGGGGGTGAGCAGTACTTC.

This chain links TRBV29-1 with TRBJ1-3, with D maybe TRBD1 (5 bases). Trimming removed 6 bases at V and 8 bases at J, with 8 bases between. This CDR3 has 10 amino acids. CDR1 and CDR2 from the germline V gene are SQVTM and ANQGSEA. The CDR3 nucleotides are TGCAGCGTGGGGGAGGACACCATATATTTT. It is translated as CSVGEDTIYF.

Here the CDR3 DNA reads TGTGCCAGCAGCCTGTGGGGCGGGGGGTACAATGAGCAGTTCTTC. Translation gives CASSLWGGGYNEQFF. The chain links TRBV9 to TRBJ2-1, with 8 bases matching TRBD2. Germline lookup yields CDR1 SGDLS and CDR2 YYNGEE. V gave up 4 bases and J gave up 4 bases; unmatched junction bases: 7. The CDR3 has 15 residues.

The chain joins TRBV29-1 to TRBJ1-2, with a tentative D call TRBD1 (6 bases). The CDR3 consists of 14 residues. V was clipped by 4 bases and J by 3 bases, with 15 bases between them. The germline V gene has CDR1 SQVTM and CDR2 ANQGSEA. The DNA of the CDR3 is TGCAGCGTTGGGGGGGGCAGGGCCTACTATGGCTACACCTTC. As protein: CSVGGGRAYYGYTF.

This chain joins TRBV27 and TRBJ2-1; 8 bases match TRBD2. This CDR3 is built from 15 residues. The V and J ends lost 8 bases and 10 bases, in that order; junction bases with no gene match: 16. Germline assignment: CDR1 MNHEY and CDR2 SMNVEV (reference sequence). The CDR3 sequence: CASSPSSTGGAEQFF. The DNA for the CDR3 is TGTGCCAGCTCTCCTTCTAGCACGGGGGGGGCGGAGCAGTTCTTC.

The sample holds a few counts of this clone. The rearrangement links TRBV7-2 to TRBJ1-5; maybe TRBD1 (5 bases). The ends were cut back, 2 bases at V and 3 bases at J, with 11 bases in the middle. This CDR3 contains 15 residues. Germline lookup yields CDR1 SGHTA and CDR2 FQGNSA. The CDR3: CASSLQGGTNQPQHF. CDR3 DNA: TGTGCCAGCAGCTTACAGGGCGGCACCAATCAGCCCCAGCATTTT.

CDR3 in amino acids: CASSIRILDTQYF. The CDR3 bases are TGTGCCAGTAGTATCCGGATCTTAGATACGCAGTATTTT. This sequence joins TRBV19 and TRBJ2-3, with D uncertain. V was pared by 3 bases and J by 5 bases, with 9 bases between. Per the germline V gene, CDR1 is LNHDA and CDR2 is SQIVND (reference sequence). This CDR3 has 13 amino acids.

This clone was seen more than once but under ten times. The rearrangement joins TRBV19 to TRBJ1-2, with 7 bases matching TRBD1. Germline V gene lookup returns CDR1 LNHDA and CDR2 SQIVND (reference sequence). The CDR3 has 15 residues. J was trimmed by 5 bases and V by 6 bases; bases with no gene match: 12. For the CDR3, the DNA is TGTGCCAGTAGCCCAGACGTCTCGACAGGGTATGGCTACACCTTC. Translated, it gives CASSPDVSTGYGYTF.

Only a few counts were recorded for this clone. The chain joins TRBV5-1 to TRBJ2-5, with 8 bases that match TRBD2. Trimming removed 2 bases from V and 2 bases from J; junction bases left unmatched: 8. CDR1 is SGHRS, CDR2 YFSETQ, per germline. The CDR3 runs 16 residues. CDR3 DNA: TGCGCCAGCAGCTTTACTAGCGGACTGACTCAAGAGACCCAGTACTTC. Translating it yields CASSFTSGLTQETQYF.

The chain carries TRBV19 and TRBJ1-6; D remains unclear. Germline CDR1 and CDR2: LNHDA and SQIVND (reference sequence). The CDR3 is 17 amino acids. The germline V and J ends were trimmed by 2 bases and 2 bases, with 13 bases remaining between them. The CDR3 protein is CASSILGLGAYNSPLHF. The CDR3, as DNA: TGTGCCAGTAGTATACTTGGACTGGGCGCCTATAATTCACCCCTCCACTTT.

This clone has a single count. The rearrangement links TRBV6-5 to TRBJ2-2; D gene ambiguous. Germline V lookup: CDR1 MNHEY, CDR2 SVGAGI. This CDR3 region has 14 residues. V was pared by 1 base and J by 8 bases, with 11 bases between. The CDR3 protein is CASSYWSHRGELFF. The CDR3 nucleotides read TGTGCCAGCAGTTACTGGAGTCACCGGGGGGAGCTGTTTTTT.

The chain has TRBV19 and TRBJ1-5; 10 bases align to TRBD1. CDR1 is LNHDA, CDR2 SQIVND, per germline (reference sequence). The CDR3 loop spans 14 amino acids. The V segment lost 7 bases and the J segment 5 bases; nucleotides outside the gene matches: 5. The CDR3: CASTQDRGYQPQHF. DNA of the CDR3: TGTGCCAGTACCCAGGACAGGGGGTATCAGCCCCAGCATTTT.

The V and J genes are TRBV7-2 and TRBJ2-4; D unclear. Germline-derived CDR1 and CDR2 are SGHTA and FQGNSA. There are 15 residues in the CDR3. V lost 1 base and J 0 bases, leaving 7 bases between the germline ends. The CDR3 DNA follows: TGTGCCAGCAGCTTAGAGGGTTTAGCCAAAAACATTCAGTACTTC. Its translation: CASSLEGLAKNIQYF.

The chain combines TRBV27 with TRBJ2-5; the D is unclear. Trimming pared 1 base from V and 3 bases from J, leaving 15 bases between. This CDR3 region has 16 residues. Germline V gene sequence: CDR1 MNHEY, CDR2 SMNVEV (reference sequence). CDR3: CASSLFGREPEETQYF. CDR3 bases: TGTGCCAGCAGTTTATTCGGCAGAGAGCCCGAAGAGACCCAGTACTTC.

V and J are TRBV6-1 and TRBJ1-4; D gene unclear. Deletions cut 6 bases from V and 8 bases from J, with 10 bases between. CDR3 size: 12 residues. CDR1 is MNHNS and CDR2 is SASEGT in the germline V gene. CDR3 region: CASSDPGEKLFF. CDR3 DNA sequence: TGTGCCAGCAGCGACCCCGGAGAAAAACTGTTTTTT.

The chain joins TRBV5-4 to TRBJ1-2; TRBD1 matches at 10 bases. Trimming at V came to 4 bases and at J to 6 bases, leaving 9 bases not matched to a gene. CDR3 size: 15 residues. Germline lookup yields CDR1 SGHNT and CDR2 YYREEE (reference sequence). This chain's CDR3 is CASSPGDRGVHGYTF. The CDR3 nucleotides are TGTGCCAGCAGCCCCGGGGACAGGGGAGTCCATGGCTACACCTTC.

This clone appeared a few times. CDR3 nucleotide sequence: TGTGCCAGTAGTAGTCAGGGTGGGTGGACTGAAGCTTTCTTT. Protein sequence: CASSSQGGWTEAFF. This chain joins TRBV19 and TRBJ1-1; possibly TRBD1 for D (5 bases). The germline V gene has CDR1 LNHDA and CDR2 SQIVND (reference sequence). V lost 4 bases to trimming and J lost 5 bases, with 14 bases between them. The CDR3 runs to 14 residues. Together with reference TRBV19 and TRBJ1-1, the CDR3 gives the full variable domain: DGGITQSPKYLFRKEGQNVTLSCEQNLNHDAMYWYRQDPGQGLRLIYYSQIVNDFQKGDIAEGYSVSREKKESFPLTVTSAQKNPTAFYLCASSSQGGWTEAFFGQGTRLTVV.

In its sample, this clone is medium-sized. The genes are TRBV2 and TRBJ1-5, with D tentatively TRBD1 (5 bases). CDR1 and CDR2 (germline): SNHLY, FYNNEI. Trimming took 2 bases from V and 5 from J, leaving 16 bases between them. The CDR3 covers 16 residues. The CDR3 region is CASSETGPGSYQPQHF. The CDR3, as DNA: TGTGCCAGCAGTGAAACGGGCCCAGGGAGCTATCAGCCCCAGCATTTT.

The rearrangement uses TRBV9 and TRBJ1-1; D unresolved. Germline V gene lookup returns CDR1 SGDLS and CDR2 YYNGEE. This CDR3 region has 15 residues. V was clipped by 0 bases and J by 4 bases, with 13 bases between them. This CDR3 is CASSVGGSQGTEAFF. CDR3 coding DNA: TGTGCCAGCAGCGTAGGAGGGTCCCAAGGCACTGAAGCTTTCTTT.

The rearrangement joins TRBV6-5 to TRBJ1-1, with D perhaps matching TRBD1 (5 bases). V was pared by 1 base and J by 0 bases, with 12 bases between. The CDR3 is 16 residues long. CDR1 is MNHEY and CDR2 is SVGAGI in the germline V gene. The CDR3 coding sequence is TGTGCCAGCAGTTACTGGTCAGGGACCATGAACACTGAAGCTTTCTTT. Translation: CASSYWSGTMNTEAFF.

The chain joins TRBV5-1 to TRBJ2-5, with D uncertain. The CDR3 contains 14 residues. Germline assignment: CDR1 SGHRS and CDR2 YFSETQ. V was cut by 4 bases and J by 5 bases, with 15 bases left in between. The CDR3 DNA reads as TGCGCCAGCAGCCTTTTAAGTCCTAAGGAGACCCAGTACTTC. As protein: CASSLLSPKETQYF.

The chain links TRBV5-1 to TRBJ1-3; weak D call: TRBD1 (5 bases). Trimming left V 3 bases short and J 4 bases short, with 14 bases between. Germline V gene data show CDR1 as SGHRS and CDR2 as YFSETQ. This CDR3 is 15 amino acids long. CDR3 region: CASSSLGVSGNTIYF. In DNA form, the CDR3 reads TGCGCCAGCAGCTCCCTGGGGGTTTCCGGAAACACCATATATTTT.

In this sample, this clone turned up a few times. The chain links TRBV6-5 to TRBJ1-6; possible D gene TRBD1, 6 bases. Germline-derived CDR1 and CDR2 are MNHEY and SVGAGI. The V end was cut by 7 bases, the J end by 8 bases, with 15 bases between. The length of the CDR3 is 14 residues. The CDR3 is CASTRGGIDSPLHF. CDR3 DNA: TGTGCCAGCACCCGAGGGGGGATAGATTCACCCCTCCACTTT.

V usage is TRBV2 and J usage is TRBJ2-2, with D unclear. Germline loops: CDR1 SNHLY, CDR2 FYNNEI. The CDR3 has 14 residues. Trimming shortened V by 6 bases and J by 5 bases, and 13 bases separated the two germline ends. The CDR3 loop is CASRGGEMTGELFF. Written as DNA, the CDR3 is TGTGCCAGCAGGGGTGGGGAAATGACCGGGGAGCTGTTTTTT. The variable domain in full, with the rest retrieved from reference TRBV2 and TRBJ2-2, is EPEVTQTPSHQVTQMGQEVILRCVPISNHLYFYWYRQILGQKVEFLVSFYNNEISEKSEIFDDQFSVERPDGSNFTLKIRSTKLEDSAMYFCASRGGEMTGELFFGEGSRLTVL.

The sample holds a few counts of this clone. The chain has TRBV27 and TRBJ1-2, with D tentatively TRBD1 (6 bases). This CDR3 is 14 amino acids long. V dropped 2 bases and J dropped 2 bases, with 9 bases sitting between them. Germline-derived CDR1 and CDR2 are MNHEY and SMNVEV (reference sequence). Here the CDR3 reads CASSLKGGNYGYTF. The CDR3 coding sequence is TGTGCCAGCAGTTTAAAGGGGGGGAACTATGGCTACACCTTC.